This section outlines one TCR beta chain sequence together with its context. Methods used by the authors: How many nucleated cells were present was estimated from reference gene primer amplification. Generated by immunoSEQ multiplex PCR, the TCRdb table keeps only in-frame clones and is missing some. V and J calls and clone size come straight from that table; D and trimming were deduced from the DNA. The sample holds roughly 240,000 clones, 85% to 90% seen once. This record belongs to a study of blood T cell repertoires in COVID-19. Study context: COVID-19 samples from acute and convalescent phases originated in the United States, Italy and Spain. PBMCs, B-cell-depleted T cells, or T cells provided the cDNA or gDNA that made up the material.

Sequenced: peripheral blood. The clonotype was recovered from a man aged 18 to 29 with active or convalescent COVID-19.

CDR3 amino acids: CASSNGQNQETQYF. The CDR3 DNA reads TGCGCCAGCAGCAACGGACAGAACCAAGAGACCCAGTACTTC. The chain combines TRBV5-1 with TRBJ2-5; D perhaps matches TRBD1 (6 bases). Trimming took 4 bases from V and 0 from J, leaving 10 bases between them. CDR1 and CDR2 (germline): SGHRS, YFSETQ. The CDR3 runs 14 residues.